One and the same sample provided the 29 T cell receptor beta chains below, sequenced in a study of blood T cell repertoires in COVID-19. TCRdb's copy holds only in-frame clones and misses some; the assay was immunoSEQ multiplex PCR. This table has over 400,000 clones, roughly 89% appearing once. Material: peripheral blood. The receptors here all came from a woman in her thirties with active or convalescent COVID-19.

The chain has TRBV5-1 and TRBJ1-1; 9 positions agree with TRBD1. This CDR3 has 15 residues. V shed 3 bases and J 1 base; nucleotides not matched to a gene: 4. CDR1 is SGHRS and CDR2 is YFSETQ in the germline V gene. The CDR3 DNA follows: TGCGCCAGCAGCTCCGGACAGGGGTCGAACACTGAAGCTTTCTTT. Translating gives CASSSGQGSNTEAFF.

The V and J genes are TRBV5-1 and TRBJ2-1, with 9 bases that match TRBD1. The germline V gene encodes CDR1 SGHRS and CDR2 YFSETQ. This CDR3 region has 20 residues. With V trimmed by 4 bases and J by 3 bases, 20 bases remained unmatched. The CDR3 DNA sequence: TGCGCCAGCAGCCGCTCTTCCGTCTCCCTCGACAGGGGGATCTACAATGAGCAGTTCTTC. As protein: CASSRSSVSLDRGIYNEQFF.

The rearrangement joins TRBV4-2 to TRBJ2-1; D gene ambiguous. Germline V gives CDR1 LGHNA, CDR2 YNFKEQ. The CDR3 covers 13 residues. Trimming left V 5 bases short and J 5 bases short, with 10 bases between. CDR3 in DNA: TGTGCCAGCAGCTCTTTAACTAACAATGAGCAGTTCTTC. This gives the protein CASSSLTNNEQFF.

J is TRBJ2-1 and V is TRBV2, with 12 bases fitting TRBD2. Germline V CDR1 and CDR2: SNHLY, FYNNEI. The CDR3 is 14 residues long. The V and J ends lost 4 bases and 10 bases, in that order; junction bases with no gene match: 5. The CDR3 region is CASSASLAGGEQFF. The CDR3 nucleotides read TGTGCCAGCAGTGCAAGTCTAGCGGGAGGGGAGCAGTTCTTC.

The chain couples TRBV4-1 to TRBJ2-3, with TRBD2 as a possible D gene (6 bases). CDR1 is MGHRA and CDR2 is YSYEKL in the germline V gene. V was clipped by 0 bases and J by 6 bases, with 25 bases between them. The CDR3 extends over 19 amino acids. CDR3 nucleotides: TGCGCCAGCAGCCAAGATCCGGGATTAGGGACTTACGTGGGGGATACGCAGTATTTT. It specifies CASSQDPGLGTYVGDTQYF.

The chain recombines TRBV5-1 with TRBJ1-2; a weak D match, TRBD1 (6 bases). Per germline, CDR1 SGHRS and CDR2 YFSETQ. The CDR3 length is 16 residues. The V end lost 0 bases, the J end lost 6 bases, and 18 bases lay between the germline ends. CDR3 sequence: CASSLDGTGRAHGYTF. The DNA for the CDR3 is TGCGCCAGCAGCTTGGATGGCACAGGGAGGGCACATGGCTACACCTTC.

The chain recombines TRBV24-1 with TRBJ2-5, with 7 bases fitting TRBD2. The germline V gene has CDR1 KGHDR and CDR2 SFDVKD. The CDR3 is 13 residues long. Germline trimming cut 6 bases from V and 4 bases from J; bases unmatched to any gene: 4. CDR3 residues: CATSLSGIETQYF. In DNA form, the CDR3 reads TGTGCCACCAGTCTCAGCGGGATAGAGACCCAGTACTTC.

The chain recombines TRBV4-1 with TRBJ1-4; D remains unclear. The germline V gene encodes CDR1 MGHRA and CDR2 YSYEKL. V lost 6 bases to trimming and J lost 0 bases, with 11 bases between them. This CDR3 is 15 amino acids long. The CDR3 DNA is TGCGCCAGCAGTTTAGTAGTTGCAACTAATGAAAAACTGTTTTTT. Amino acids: CASSLVVATNEKLFF.

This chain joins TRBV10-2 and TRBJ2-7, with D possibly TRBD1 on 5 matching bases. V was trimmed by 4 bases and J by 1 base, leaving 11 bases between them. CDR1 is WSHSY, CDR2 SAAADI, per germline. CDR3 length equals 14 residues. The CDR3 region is CASSVTVSSYEQYF. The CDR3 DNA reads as TGCGCCAGCAGTGTGACAGTTAGTTCCTACGAGCAGTACTTC.

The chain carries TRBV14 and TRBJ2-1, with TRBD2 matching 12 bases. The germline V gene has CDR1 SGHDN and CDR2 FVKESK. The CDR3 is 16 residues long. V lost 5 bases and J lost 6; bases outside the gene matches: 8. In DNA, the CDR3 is TGTGCCAGCAGCTCAACGAGACTAGCGGGGGCCAATGAGCAGTTCTTC. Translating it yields CASSSTRLAGANEQFF.

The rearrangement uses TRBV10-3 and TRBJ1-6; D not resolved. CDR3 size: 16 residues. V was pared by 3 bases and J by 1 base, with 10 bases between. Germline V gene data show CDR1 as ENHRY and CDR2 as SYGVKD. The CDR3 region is CAISEEGVSYNSPLHF. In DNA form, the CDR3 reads TGTGCCATCAGTGAAGAGGGAGTGTCCTATAATTCACCCCTCCACTTT.

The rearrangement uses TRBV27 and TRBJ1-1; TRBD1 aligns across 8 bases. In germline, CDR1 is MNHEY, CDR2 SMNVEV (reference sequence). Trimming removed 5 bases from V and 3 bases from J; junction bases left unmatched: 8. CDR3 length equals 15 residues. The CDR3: CASSEDRGGYTEAFF. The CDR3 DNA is TGTGCCAGCAGTGAAGACAGGGGTGGGTACACTGAAGCTTTCTTT.

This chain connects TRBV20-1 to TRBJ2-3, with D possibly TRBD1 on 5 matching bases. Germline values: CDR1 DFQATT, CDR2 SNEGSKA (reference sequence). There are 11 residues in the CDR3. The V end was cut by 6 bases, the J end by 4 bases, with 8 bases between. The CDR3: CSAVGADTQYF. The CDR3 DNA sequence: TGCAGTGCAGTAGGGGCAGATACGCAGTATTTT.

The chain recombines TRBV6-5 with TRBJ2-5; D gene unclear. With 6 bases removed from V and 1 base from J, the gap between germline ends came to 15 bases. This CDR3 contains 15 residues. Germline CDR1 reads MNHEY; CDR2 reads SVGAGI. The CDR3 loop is CASSNLFRVQETQYF. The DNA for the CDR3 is TGTGCCAGCAGCAATCTGTTTCGGGTCCAAGAGACCCAGTACTTC.

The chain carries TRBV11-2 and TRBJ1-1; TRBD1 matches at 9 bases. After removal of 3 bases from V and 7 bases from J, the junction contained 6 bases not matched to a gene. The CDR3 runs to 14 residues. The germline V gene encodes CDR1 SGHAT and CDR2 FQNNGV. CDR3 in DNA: TGTGCCAGCAGCTTTACAGGGGGCGCAGATGAAGCTTTCTTT. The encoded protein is CASSFTGGADEAFF.

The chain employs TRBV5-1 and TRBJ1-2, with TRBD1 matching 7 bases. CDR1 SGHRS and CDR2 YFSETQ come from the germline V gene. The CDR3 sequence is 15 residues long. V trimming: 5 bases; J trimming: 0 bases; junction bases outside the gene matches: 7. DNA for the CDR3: TGCGCCAGCAGGGATGGACAGGCAGCTAACTATGGCTACACCTTC. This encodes CASRDGQAANYGYTF.

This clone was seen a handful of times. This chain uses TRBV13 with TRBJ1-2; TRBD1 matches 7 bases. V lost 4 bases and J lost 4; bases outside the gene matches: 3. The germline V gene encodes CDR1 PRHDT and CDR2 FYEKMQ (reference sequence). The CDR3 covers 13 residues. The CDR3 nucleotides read TGTGCCAGCAGCTCGGACAGGTCCTATGGCTACACCTTC. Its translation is CASSSDRSYGYTF.

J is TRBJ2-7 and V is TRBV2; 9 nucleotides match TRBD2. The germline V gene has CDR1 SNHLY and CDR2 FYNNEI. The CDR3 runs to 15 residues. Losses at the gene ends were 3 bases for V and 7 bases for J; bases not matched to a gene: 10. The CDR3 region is CASSETSGTLREQYF. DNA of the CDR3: TGTGCCAGCAGTGAGACTAGCGGTACCCTACGAGAGCAGTACTTC.

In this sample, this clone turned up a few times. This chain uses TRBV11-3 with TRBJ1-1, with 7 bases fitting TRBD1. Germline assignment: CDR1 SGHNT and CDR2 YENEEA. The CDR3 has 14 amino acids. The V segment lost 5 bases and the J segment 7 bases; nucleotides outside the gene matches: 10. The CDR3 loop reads CASSLRGTEDEAFF. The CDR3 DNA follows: TGTGCCAGCAGCCTAAGAGGGACAGAGGATGAAGCTTTCTTT. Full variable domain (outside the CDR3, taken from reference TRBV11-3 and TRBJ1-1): EAGVVQSPRYKIIEKKQPVAFWCNPISGHNTLYWYLQNLGQGPELLIRYENEEAVDDSQLPKDRFSAERLKGVDSTLKIQPAELGDSAVYLCASSLRGTEDEAFFGQGTRLTVV.

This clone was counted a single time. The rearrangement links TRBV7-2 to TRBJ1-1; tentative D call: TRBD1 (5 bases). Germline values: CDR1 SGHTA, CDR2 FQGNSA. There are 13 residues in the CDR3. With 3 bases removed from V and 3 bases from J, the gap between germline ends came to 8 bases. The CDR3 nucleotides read TGTGCCAGCAGCTTTTCCAGGGACACTGAAGCTTTCTTT. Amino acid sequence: CASSFSRDTEAFF.

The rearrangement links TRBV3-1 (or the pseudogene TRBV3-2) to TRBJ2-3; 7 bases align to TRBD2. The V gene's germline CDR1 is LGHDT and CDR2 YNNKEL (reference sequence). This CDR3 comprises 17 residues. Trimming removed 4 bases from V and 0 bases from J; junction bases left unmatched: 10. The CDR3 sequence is CASSPLREGISTDTQYF. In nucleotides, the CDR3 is TGTGCCAGCAGCCCCCTGAGGGAGGGGATTAGCACAGATACGCAGTATTTT.

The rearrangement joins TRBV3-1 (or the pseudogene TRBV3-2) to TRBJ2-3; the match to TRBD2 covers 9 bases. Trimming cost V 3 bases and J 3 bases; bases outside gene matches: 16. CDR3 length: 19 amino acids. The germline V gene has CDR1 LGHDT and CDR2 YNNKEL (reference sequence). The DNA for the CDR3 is TGTGCCAGCAGCCATGAGATCTATAGCGGGAGCAGGGGGACAGATACGCAGTATTTT. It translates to CASSHEIYSGSRGTDTQYF.

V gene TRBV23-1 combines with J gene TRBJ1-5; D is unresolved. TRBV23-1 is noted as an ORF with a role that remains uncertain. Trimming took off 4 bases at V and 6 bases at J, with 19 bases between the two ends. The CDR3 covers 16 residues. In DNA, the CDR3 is TGCGCCAGCAGTCCATGGCCTTTTCTGGGCAGTCAGCCCCAGCATTTT. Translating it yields CASSPWPFLGSQPQHF.

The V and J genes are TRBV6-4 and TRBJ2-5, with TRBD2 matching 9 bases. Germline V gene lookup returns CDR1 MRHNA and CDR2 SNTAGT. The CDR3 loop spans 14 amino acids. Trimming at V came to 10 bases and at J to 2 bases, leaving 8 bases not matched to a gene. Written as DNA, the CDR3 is TGTGCCACCGCACCACTAGCGGGTCAAGAGACCCAGTACTTC. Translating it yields CATAPLAGQETQYF.

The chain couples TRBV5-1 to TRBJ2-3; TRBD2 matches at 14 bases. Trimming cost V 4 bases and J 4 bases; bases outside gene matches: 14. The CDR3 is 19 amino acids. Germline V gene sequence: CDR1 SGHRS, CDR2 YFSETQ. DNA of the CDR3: TGCGCCAGCAGCCCGGACACCGGGACTAGCGGGAGTGTAGCAGATACGCAGTATTTT. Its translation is CASSPDTGTSGSVADTQYF.

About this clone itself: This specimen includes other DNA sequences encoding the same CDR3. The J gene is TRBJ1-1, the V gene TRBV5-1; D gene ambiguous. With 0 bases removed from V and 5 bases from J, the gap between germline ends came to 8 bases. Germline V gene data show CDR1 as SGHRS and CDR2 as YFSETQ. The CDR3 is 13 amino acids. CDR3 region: CASSLAGRTEAFF. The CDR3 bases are TGCGCCAGCAGCTTGGCGGGGAGGACTGAAGCTTTCTTT.

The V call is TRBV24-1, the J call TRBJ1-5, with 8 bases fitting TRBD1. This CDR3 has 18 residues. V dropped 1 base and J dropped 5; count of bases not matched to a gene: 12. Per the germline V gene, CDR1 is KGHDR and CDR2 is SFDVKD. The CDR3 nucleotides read TGTGCCACCAGTGATTTTCAAGTTGACAGGGGTGTCTATCAGCCCCAGCATTTT. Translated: CATSDFQVDRGVYQPQHF.

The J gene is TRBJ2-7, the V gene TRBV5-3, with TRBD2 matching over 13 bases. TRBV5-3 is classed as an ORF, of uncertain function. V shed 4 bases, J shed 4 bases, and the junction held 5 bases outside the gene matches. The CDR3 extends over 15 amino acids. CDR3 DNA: TGTGCCAGAAGCAAAACTAGCGGGAGGGTGTACGAGCAGTACTTC. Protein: CARSKTSGRVYEQYF.

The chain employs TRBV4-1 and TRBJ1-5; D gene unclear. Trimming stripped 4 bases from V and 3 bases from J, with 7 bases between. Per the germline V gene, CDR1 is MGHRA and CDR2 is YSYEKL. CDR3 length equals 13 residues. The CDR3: CASSPTINQPQHF. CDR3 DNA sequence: TGCGCCAGCAGCCCTACTATCAATCAGCCCCAGCATTTT.